The 9 T cell receptor beta chains presented below share a single source sample, sequenced in a study of T cell responses to AZD1222 COVID-19 vaccine. Libraries were prepared by immunoSEQ multiplex PCR; TCRdb keeps only in-frame clonotypes and omits some of them. This table has more than 95,000 clones, about 89% appearing once. The sequencing here drew on peripheral blood, taken on day 0 of AZD1222 vaccination. These receptors originate from an adult in good health.

The chain uses TRBV19 and TRBJ1-2; no clear D gene. The V and J ends lost 3 bases and 3 bases respectively, with 14 bases between them. This CDR3 contains 15 residues. Germline CDR1 and CDR2: LNHDA and SQIVND (reference sequence). In DNA form, the CDR3 reads TGTGCCAGTAGTATCCCCGGCCGGGCTGACTATGGCTACACCTTC. This translates into CASSIPGRADYGYTF.

The genes are TRBV11-2 and TRBJ2-7; maybe TRBD2 (6 bases). Trimming shortened V by 5 bases and J by 3 bases, and 20 bases separated the two germline ends. From germline, CDR1 is SGHAT and CDR2 FQNNGV. The CDR3 covers 16 residues. The CDR3 loop reads CASSPYLGGLVYEQYF. CDR3 sequence (DNA): TGTGCCAGCAGCCCCTACTTGGGGGGTTTGGTCTACGAGCAGTACTTC.

In DNA, the CDR3 is TGTGCCAGCAGCTCCGACCCAGGGAGGGCTAATGAAAAACTGTTTTTT. Its protein is CASSSDPGRANEKLFF. The gene calls are TRBV7-8 and TRBJ1-4; weak D call: TRBD1 (5 bases). Looked up from germline, CDR1 is SGHVS and CDR2 is FQNEAQ. There are 16 residues in the CDR3. V gave up 4 bases and J gave up 3 bases, with 15 bases separating them.

Only a few counts were recorded for this clone. The genes are TRBV28 and TRBJ1-4, with a weak D call TRBD1 (6 bases). The CDR3 covers 15 residues. V was cut by 8 bases and J by 2 bases, with 15 bases left in between. CDR1 and CDR2 from the germline V gene are MDHEN and SYDVKM. CDR3 residues: CASGQSTRTNEKLFF. CDR3 DNA: TGTGCCAGCGGACAGAGTACCAGGACTAATGAAAAACTGTTTTTT.

This chain joins TRBV24-1 and TRBJ1-1, with 8 bases identical to TRBD1. Germline values: CDR1 KGHDR, CDR2 SFDVKD. With V trimmed by 0 bases and J by 4 bases, 6 bases remained unmatched. The CDR3 runs to 16 residues. CDR3 sequence reads: CATSDLGYRGVTEAFF. CDR3 bases: TGTGCCACCAGTGATTTGGGTTACAGGGGGGTCACTGAAGCTTTCTTT.

This clone is a singleton in its sample. At the DNA level, this CDR3 is encoded by other sequences in the same sample as well. The chain recombines TRBV27 with TRBJ2-1, with a tentative D call TRBD2 (7 bases). Germline values: CDR1 MNHEY, CDR2 SMNVEV (reference sequence). This CDR3 is built from 14 residues. Trimming cost V 6 bases and J 4 bases, with 13 bases left between them. This CDR3 is CASSRGAGYNEQFF. In DNA, the CDR3 is TGTGCCAGCAGCCGGGGGGCTGGGTACAATGAGCAGTTCTTC.

The rearrangement joins TRBV10-3 to TRBJ1-1; 8 bases map to TRBD1. The CDR3 totals 17 residues. V shed 6 bases and J 0 bases; nucleotides not matched to a gene: 12. The germline V gene has CDR1 ENHRY and CDR2 SYGVKD. The CDR3 region is CAISDRGQGIMNTEAFF. The CDR3, as DNA: TGTGCCATCAGCGATCGTGGACAGGGCATAATGAACACTGAAGCTTTCTTT.

CDR3 nucleotides: TGTGCCAGCAGTTTAGTAGGGAACTATGGCTACACCTTC. Its translation is CASSLVGNYGYTF. V and J are TRBV12-3 or TRBV12-4 and TRBJ1-2, with D uncertain. V was cut by 1 base and J by 2 bases, with 5 bases left in between. This CDR3 is built from 13 residues.

The chain is built from TRBV18 and TRBJ1-1; no firm D call. Germline assignment: CDR1 KGHSH and CDR2 LQKENI. This CDR3 is 16 amino acids long. V was pared by 5 bases and J by 4 bases, with 20 bases between. CDR3 nucleotides: TGTGCCAGCTCATCAGGAGTGGGGAACACTGCCACTGAAGCTTTCTTT. It yields the protein CASSSGVGNTATEAFF.